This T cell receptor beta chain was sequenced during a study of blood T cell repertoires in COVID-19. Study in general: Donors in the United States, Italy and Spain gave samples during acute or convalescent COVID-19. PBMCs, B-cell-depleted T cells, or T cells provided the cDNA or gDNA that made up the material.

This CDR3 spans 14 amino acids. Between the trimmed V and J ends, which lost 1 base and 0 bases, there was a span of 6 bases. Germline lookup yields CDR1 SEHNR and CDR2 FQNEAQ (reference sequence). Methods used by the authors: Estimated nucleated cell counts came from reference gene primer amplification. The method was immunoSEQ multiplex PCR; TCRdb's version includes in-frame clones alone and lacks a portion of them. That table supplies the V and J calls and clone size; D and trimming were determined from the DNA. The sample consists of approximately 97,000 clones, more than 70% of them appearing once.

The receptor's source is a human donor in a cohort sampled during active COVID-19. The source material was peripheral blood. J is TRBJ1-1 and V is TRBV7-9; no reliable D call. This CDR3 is CASSLEEVNTEAFF. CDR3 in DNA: TGTGCCAGCAGCTTAGAGGAGGTGAACACTGAAGCTTTCTTT.